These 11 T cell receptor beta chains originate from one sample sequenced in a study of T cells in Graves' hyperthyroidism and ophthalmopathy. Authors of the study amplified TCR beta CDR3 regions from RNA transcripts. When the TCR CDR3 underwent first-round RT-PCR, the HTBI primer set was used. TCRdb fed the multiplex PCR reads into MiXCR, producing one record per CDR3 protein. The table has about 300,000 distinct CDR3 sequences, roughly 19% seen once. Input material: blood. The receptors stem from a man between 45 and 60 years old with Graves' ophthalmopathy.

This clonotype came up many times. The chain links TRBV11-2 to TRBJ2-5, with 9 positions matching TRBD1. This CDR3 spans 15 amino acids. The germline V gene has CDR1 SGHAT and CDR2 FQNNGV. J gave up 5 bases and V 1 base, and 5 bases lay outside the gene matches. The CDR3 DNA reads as TGTGCCAGCAGCTTAGGGGCAGGGACAGGGGAGACCCAGTACTTC. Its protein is CASSLGAGTGETQYF.

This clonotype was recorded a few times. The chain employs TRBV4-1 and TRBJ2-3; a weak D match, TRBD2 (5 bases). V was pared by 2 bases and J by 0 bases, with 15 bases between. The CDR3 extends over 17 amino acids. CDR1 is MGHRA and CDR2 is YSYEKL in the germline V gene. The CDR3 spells CASSQHEGGSSTDTQYF. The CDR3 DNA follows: TGCGCCAGCAGCCAACATGAGGGCGGTAGCAGCACAGATACGCAGTATTTT.

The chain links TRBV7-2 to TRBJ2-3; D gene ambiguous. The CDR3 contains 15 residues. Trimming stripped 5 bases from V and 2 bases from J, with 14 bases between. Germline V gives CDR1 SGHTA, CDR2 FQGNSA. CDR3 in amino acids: CASSPWQANTDTQYF. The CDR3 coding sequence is TGTGCCAGCAGCCCCTGGCAGGCAAACACAGATACGCAGTATTTT.

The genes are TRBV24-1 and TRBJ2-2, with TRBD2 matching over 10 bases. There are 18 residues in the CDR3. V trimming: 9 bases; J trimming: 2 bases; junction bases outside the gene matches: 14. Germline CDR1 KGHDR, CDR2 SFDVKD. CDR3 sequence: CATGKVEREGLNTGELFF. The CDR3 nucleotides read TGTGCCACCGGAAAGGTCGAGCGGGAGGGCCTTAACACCGGGGAGCTGTTTTTT.

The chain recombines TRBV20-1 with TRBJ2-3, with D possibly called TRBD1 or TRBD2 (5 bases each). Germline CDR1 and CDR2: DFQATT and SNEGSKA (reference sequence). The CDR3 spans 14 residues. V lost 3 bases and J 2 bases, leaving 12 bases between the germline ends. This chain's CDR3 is CSARREGHTDTQYF. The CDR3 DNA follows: TGCAGTGCTAGGCGTGAGGGGCACACAGATACGCAGTATTTT.

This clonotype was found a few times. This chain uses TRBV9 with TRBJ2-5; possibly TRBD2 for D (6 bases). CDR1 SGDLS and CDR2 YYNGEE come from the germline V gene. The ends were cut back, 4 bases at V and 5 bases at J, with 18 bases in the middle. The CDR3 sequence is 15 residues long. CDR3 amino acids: CASSRDGTAGETQYF. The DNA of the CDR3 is TGTGCCAGCAGCAGAGACGGGACGGCGGGGGAGACCCAGTACTTC. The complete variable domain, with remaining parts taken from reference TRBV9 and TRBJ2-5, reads DSGVTQTPKHLITATGQRVTLRCSPRSGDLSVYWYQQSLDQGLQFLIQYYNGEERAKGNILERFSAQQFPDLHSELNLSSLELGDSALYFCASSRDGTAGETQYFGPGTRLLVL.

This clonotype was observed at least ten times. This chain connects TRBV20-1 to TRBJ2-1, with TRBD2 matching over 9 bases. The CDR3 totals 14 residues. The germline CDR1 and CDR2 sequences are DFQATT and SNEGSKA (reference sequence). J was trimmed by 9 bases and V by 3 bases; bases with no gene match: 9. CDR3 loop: CSASSGTSPVEQFF. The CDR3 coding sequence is TGCAGTGCTAGCTCCGGGACTAGCCCTGTTGAGCAGTTCTTC.

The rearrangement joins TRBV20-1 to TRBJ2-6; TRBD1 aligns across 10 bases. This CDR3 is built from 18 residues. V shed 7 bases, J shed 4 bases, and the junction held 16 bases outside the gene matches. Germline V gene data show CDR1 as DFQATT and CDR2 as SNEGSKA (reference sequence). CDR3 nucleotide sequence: TGCAGTGGCCGGGGAGGCGGGACAGGGGTGTCCGGGGCCAACGTCCTGACTTTC. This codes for CSGRGGGTGVSGANVLTF.

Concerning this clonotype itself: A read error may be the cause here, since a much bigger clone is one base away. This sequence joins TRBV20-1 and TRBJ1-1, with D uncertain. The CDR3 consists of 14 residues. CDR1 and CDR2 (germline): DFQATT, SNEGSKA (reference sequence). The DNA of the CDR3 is TGCAGTGCTAGATTCGCCGCCCAGAACACTGAAGCTATCTTT. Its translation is CSARFAAQNTEAIF.

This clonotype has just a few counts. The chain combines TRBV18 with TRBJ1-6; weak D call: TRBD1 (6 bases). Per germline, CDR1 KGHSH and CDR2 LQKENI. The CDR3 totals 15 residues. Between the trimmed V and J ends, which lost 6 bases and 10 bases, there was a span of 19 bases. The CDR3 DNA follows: TGTGCCAGCTCCGTCAAACGGGGGGGCGAATCACCCCTCCACTTT. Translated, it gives CASSVKRGGESPLHF.

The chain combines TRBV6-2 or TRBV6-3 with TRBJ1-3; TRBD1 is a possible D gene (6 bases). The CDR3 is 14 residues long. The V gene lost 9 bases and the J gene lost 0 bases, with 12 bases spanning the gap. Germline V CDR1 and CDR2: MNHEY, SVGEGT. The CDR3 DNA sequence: TGTGCCAGTGTACAGGGCCACTCTGGAAACACCATATATTTT. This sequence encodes CASVQGHSGNTIYF.